This TCR beta chain was found in a study of human T cells and chemical hapten exposure. Time point noted: pre-sensitization, week 0. The treatment is: therapeutic diphenylcyclopropenone sensitization with weekly scalp DPC. Germline lookup yields CDR1 DFQATT and CDR2 SNEGSKA (reference sequence). The germline V and J ends were trimmed by 0 bases and 7 bases, with 13 bases remaining between them. This CDR3 comprises 14 residues. This clonotype was counted a few times. Source study methods: The number of TCRs in each sample had a median of approximately 93,000 and spanned roughly 23,224 to 750,000. TCRdb independently ran MiXCR on the RACE reads; one entry per CDR3 protein. TCRdb, not the original authors, processed these V and J calls. The table has 200,000 to 300,000 distinct CDR3 sequences, 7.5% to 9% seen once.

This receptor was taken from a woman aged 40 to 49 with alopecia areata. Some clones in this sample may be carry-over from other donors' samples. V gene TRBV20-1 combines with J gene TRBJ1-5, with D tentatively TRBD1 (5 bases). The source material was whole blood, sampled in connection with sensitization to the hapten diphenylcyclopropenone (DPC). CDR3 DNA: TGCAGTGCTAGAGAGGGGGGAAGGGGCCAGCCCCAGCATTTT. Amino acid sequence: CSAREGGRGQPQHF.